The clone carrying this T cell receptor beta chain came up once. The CDR3 has 16 amino acids. The germline V and J ends were trimmed by 1 base and 7 bases, with 14 bases remaining between them. Germline CDR1 reads LGHDT; CDR2 reads YNNKEL (reference sequence). These data originate in a study of stem cell transplantation in POMP-related autoinflammatory disease. Profiling relied on immunoSEQ multiplex PCR, and the TCRdb table lists in-frame clones only, not all of them. This sample yields tens of thousands of clones, of which about nine tenths are seen a single time; 0.5% to 0.85% belongs to the top ten.

The J gene is TRBJ1-6, the V gene TRBV3-1 (or the pseudogene TRBV3-2), with unresolved D. This TCR was recovered from a human patient with POMP-related autoinflammation and immune dysregulation (PRAID). Some T cells may possibly be graft donor cells. The sequencing here drew on CD4+ T cells from PBMCs, taken after stem cell transplantation. CDR3 DNA sequence: TGTGCCAGCAGCCAAGGGGGTCCGCTCACCAATTCACCCCTCCACTTT. It is translated as CASSQGGPLTNSPLHF.